The sequence of this T cell receptor beta chain was determined in a study of blood T cell repertoires in COVID-19. About the research overall: T cells, B-cell-depleted T cells, or PBMCs supplied cDNA or gDNA.

The CDR3 totals 13 residues. V was trimmed by 10 bases and J by 8 bases, leaving 18 bases between them. CDR1 and CDR2 from the germline V gene are SNHLY and FYNNEI. Here immunoSEQ multiplex PCR was the method, and the copy in TCRdb shows in-frame clones only, minus some. The table has about 190,000 clones, about 86% seen once. V gene TRBV2 combines with J gene TRBJ1-5, with a tentative D call TRBD1 (6 bases). The sequence was collected from a man aged 25 to 40 with active or convalescent COVID-19. Sequenced: peripheral blood. In DNA form, the CDR3 reads TGTGCCACTGCTGGGGGGGGGCGCGAGCCCCAGCATTTT. This translates into CATAGGGREPQHF.